One T cell receptor (beta chain) is described in this entry. Its antigen is undetermined. This record belongs to a study of shared clonotypes between healthy human individuals. V was cut by 5 bases and J by 11 bases, with 15 bases left in between. The CDR3 is made up of 11 amino acids. CDR1 DFQATT and CDR2 SNEGSKA come from the germline V gene (reference sequence). Findings and caveats of the study: Non-shared clonotypes displayed generation probabilities falling below those of clonotypes present in all four donors. Inspection by rarefaction showed sorted-subset sequencing to be incomplete despite large depth. In a few donors, about 5% of naive CD4 clonotypes appeared in common.

The healthy adult donors were HIV-negative and reported no recent acute infections or vaccinations. Profiled with immunoSEQ multiplex PCR; TCRdb holds only in-frame clones, not every one. The table has about 770,000 clones, 72% seen once. This TCR came from a woman younger than 45 in good health. This chain connects TRBV20-1 to TRBJ2-5; D is uncertain. Sequences were obtained from memory CD4+ T cells sorted from blood. Subset given: CD45RA-negative fraction. The CDR3 DNA reads TGCAGTGCTCCCCTAATTTTCGGGCAGTACTTC. This gives the protein CSAPLIFGQYF.